The 12 T cell receptor beta chains listed next were all sequenced from one sample in a study of cytomegalovirus exposure and HLA in healthy donors. The PCR made use of 60 Vbeta and 13 Jbeta primers. The repertoire was sequenced with immunoSEQ multiplex PCR; TCRdb's copy has only in-frame clones and lacks some. The profile shows 120,000 to 150,000 clones, around 79% of them singletons. The sequencing input was PBMCs. These receptor sequences come from a man in his late teens or twenties in good health and CMV-seronegative.

This sequence joins TRBV15 and TRBJ1-1, with unresolved D. The CDR3 is made up of 13 amino acids. Trimming took 1 base from V and 2 from J, leaving 5 bases between them. The germline gives CDR1 LNHNV, CDR2 YYDKDF (reference sequence). The CDR3: CATSRGANTEAFF. As DNA, the CDR3 is TGTGCCACCAGCAGAGGGGCAAACACTGAAGCTTTCTTT.

This chain uses TRBV6-5 with TRBJ1-1; no definite D call. Per the germline V gene, CDR1 is MNHEY and CDR2 is SVGAGI. V was trimmed by 2 bases and J by 3 bases, leaving 10 bases between them. CDR3 length equals 14 residues. The CDR3 region has the DNA TGTGCCAGCAGTTACGGGAGGGTAGACACTGAAGCTTTCTTT. Translated, it gives CASSYGRVDTEAFF.

As concerns this clone: Distinct nucleotide sequences in the sample also encode this CDR3. The chain recombines TRBV5-1 with TRBJ2-1; 10 nucleotides agree with TRBD1. Germline V lookup: CDR1 SGHRS, CDR2 YFSETQ. V shed 4 bases, J shed 3 bases, and the junction held 7 bases outside the gene matches. The CDR3 covers 16 residues. The CDR3 protein is CASSQGTGAYYNEQFF. In DNA, the CDR3 is TGCGCCAGCAGCCAGGGGACAGGGGCCTACTACAATGAGCAGTTCTTC.

This clone was found once. J is TRBJ2-3 and V is TRBV9, with D tentatively TRBD2 (5 bases). V dropped 0 bases and J dropped 3 bases, with 8 bases sitting between them. Germline V gene lookup returns CDR1 SGDLS and CDR2 YYNGEE. CDR3 length equals 14 residues. DNA for the CDR3: TGTGCCAGCAGCGTAGACCGGGGAACAGATACGCAGTATTTT. It yields the protein CASSVDRGTDTQYF.

The rearrangement uses TRBV7-2 and TRBJ1-1; tentatively, D is TRBD1 (6 bases). The CDR3 length is 15 residues. V lost 3 bases to trimming and J lost 4 bases, with 15 bases between them. CDR1 is SGHTA, CDR2 FQGNSA, per germline. This CDR3 is CASSLFTGSGTEAFF. Written as DNA, the CDR3 is TGTGCCAGCAGCTTGTTTACAGGGTCAGGCACTGAAGCTTTCTTT.

The V and J genes are TRBV2 and TRBJ1-3, with D maybe TRBD1 (5 bases). Germline V gene sequence: CDR1 SNHLY, CDR2 FYNNEI. The CDR3 runs 14 residues. V shed 1 base and J shed 5 bases, with 9 bases lying between them. The CDR3 DNA reads TGTGCCAGCAGTGAAGGCCGGGGGAGAAACACCATATATTTT. Its protein product is CASSEGRGRNTIYF. Looking up the rest from reference TRBV2 and TRBJ1-3 gives the full variable domain: EPEVTQTPSHQVTQMGQEVILRCVPISNHLYFYWYRQILGQKVEFLVSFYNNEISEKSEIFDDQFSVERPDGSNFTLKIRSTKLEDSAMYFCASSEGRGRNTIYFGEGSWLTVV.

This chain connects TRBV2 to TRBJ2-7, with TRBD1 as a possible D gene (6 bases). From germline, CDR1 is SNHLY and CDR2 FYNNEI. The CDR3 has 11 residues. V lost 7 bases and J lost 4, with 8 bases in between. CDR3 in DNA: TGTGCCAGCAACAGGGCTTACGAGCAGTACTTC. Translating it yields CASNRAYEQYF. Looking up the rest from reference TRBV2 and TRBJ2-7 gives the full variable domain: EPEVTQTPSHQVTQMGQEVILRCVPISNHLYFYWYRQILGQKVEFLVSFYNNEISEKSEIFDDQFSVERPDGSNFTLKIRSTKLEDSAMYFCASNRAYEQYFGPGTRLTVT.

This clone is medium-sized. Other nucleotide sequences in the sample specify the same CDR3. The J gene is TRBJ1-1, the V gene TRBV27, with no clear D. The CDR3 contains 13 residues. Germline CDR1 MNHEY, CDR2 SMNVEV (reference sequence). Between the trimmed V and J ends, which lost 2 bases and 1 base, there was a span of 5 bases. CDR3 protein: CASSLGENTEAFF. The CDR3 DNA sequence: TGTGCCAGCAGTTTAGGAGAGAACACTGAAGCTTTCTTT.

The rearrangement uses TRBV2 and TRBJ2-4, with 8 positions matching TRBD2. There are 15 residues in the CDR3. V gave up 5 bases and J gave up 5 bases; unmatched junction bases: 8. Germline CDR1 is SNHLY and CDR2 is FYNNEI. This CDR3 reads CASSHREGPQNIQYF. The DNA for the CDR3 is TGTGCCAGCAGTCACCGGGAGGGACCCCAAAACATTCAGTACTTC.

The chain links TRBV5-1 to TRBJ1-2, with D hard to call. V was cut by 4 bases and J by 4 bases, with 23 bases left in between. Germline CDR1 SGHRS, CDR2 YFSETQ. The CDR3 loop spans 17 amino acids. CDR3 residues: CASSPGLPSNRSYGYTF. The CDR3 DNA reads as TGCGCCAGCAGCCCCGGACTGCCCTCCAATCGATCCTATGGCTACACCTTC.

The chain employs TRBV5-6 and TRBJ2-7; TRBD1 matches 8 bases. The CDR3 sequence is 14 residues long. After removal of 4 bases from V and 2 bases from J, the junction contained 5 bases not matched to a gene. CDR1 is SGHDT and CDR2 is YYEEEE in the germline V gene. The CDR3 nucleotides are TGTGCCAGCAGCCTAGGACAGGGCCCCTACGAGCAGTACTTC. This sequence encodes CASSLGQGPYEQYF.

The gene calls are TRBV9 and TRBJ1-1; no firm D call. This CDR3 comprises 13 residues. V was shortened by 2 bases and J by 5 bases, with 10 bases between the two germline ends. CDR1 and CDR2 from the germline V gene are SGDLS and YYNGEE. CDR3 DNA sequence: TGTGCCAGCAGCGTCACAGAAATGACTGAAGCTTTCTTT. Translation: CASSVTEMTEAFF.